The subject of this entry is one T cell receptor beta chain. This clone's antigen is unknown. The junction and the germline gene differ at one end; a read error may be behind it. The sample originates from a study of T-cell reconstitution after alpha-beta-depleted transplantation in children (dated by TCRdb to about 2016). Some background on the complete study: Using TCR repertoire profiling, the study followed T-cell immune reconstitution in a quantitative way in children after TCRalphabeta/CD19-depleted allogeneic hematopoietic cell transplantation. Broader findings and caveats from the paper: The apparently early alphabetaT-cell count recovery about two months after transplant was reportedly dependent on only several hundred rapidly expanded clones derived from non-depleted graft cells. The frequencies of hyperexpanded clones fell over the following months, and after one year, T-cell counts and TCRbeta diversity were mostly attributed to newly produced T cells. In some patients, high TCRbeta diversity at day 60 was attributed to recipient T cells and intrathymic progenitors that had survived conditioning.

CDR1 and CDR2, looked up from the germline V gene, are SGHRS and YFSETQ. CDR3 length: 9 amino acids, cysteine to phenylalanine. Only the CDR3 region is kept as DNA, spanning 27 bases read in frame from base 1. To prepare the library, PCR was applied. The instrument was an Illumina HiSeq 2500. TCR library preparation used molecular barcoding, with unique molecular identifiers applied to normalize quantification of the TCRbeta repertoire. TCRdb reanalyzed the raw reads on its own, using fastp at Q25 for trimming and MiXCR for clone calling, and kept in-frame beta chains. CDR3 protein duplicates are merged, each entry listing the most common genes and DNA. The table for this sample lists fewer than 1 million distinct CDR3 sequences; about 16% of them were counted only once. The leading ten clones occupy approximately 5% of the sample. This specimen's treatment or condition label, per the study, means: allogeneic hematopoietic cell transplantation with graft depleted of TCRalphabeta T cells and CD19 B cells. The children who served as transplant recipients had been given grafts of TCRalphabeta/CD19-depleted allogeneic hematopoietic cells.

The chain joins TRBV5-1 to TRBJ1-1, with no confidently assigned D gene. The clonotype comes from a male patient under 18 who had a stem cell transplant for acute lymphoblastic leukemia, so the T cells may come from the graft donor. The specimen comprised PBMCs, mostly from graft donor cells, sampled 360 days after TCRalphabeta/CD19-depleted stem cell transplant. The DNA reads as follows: TGCGCCAGCGGTACCCAGTTAAAATTT. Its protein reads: CASGTQLKF.